These T cell receptor beta chains were read from a single sample in a study of cytomegalovirus exposure and HLA in healthy donors. The protocol was immunoSEQ multiplex PCR, while the TCRdb copy is restricted to in-frame clones and leaves out a portion. The sample records 180,000 or so clones, 77% being singletons. Sequencing was carried out using PBMCs. The receptors here all came from a female donor in good health and CMV-seronegative. The CDR3 runs from the conserved cysteine through the conserved F or W. Each record gives: clone size, J gene, CDR3 length, V gene, D gene, CDR3 protein, CDR3 DNA. The D gene is left open where the match is weak. Clone size is stated in some rows and not others, as once, few, many or a class when expanded.

few TRBJ2-7 13 TRBV28 - CASSLVNSYEQYF TGTGCCAGCAGTTTAGTCAACTCCTACGAGCAGTACTTC
few TRBJ2-7 14 TRBV9 TRBD2 CASSVAGGRDEQYF TGTGCCAGCAGCGTAGCGGGGGGGAGGGACGAGCAGTACTTC
once TRBJ2-3 16 TRBV7-3 - CASSLTFGWEADTQYF TGTGCCAGCAGCTTAACGTTTGGTTGGGAGGCAGATACGCAGTATTTT
- TRBJ1-2 15 TRBV28 TRBD1 CASNYPGTANYGYTF TGTGCCAGCAATTACCCCGGGACAGCTAACTATGGCTACACCTTC
- TRBJ1-4 15 TRBV9 TRBD1 CASSQGTGEGEKLFF TGTGCCAGCAGCCAAGGGACAGGGGAAGGCGAAAAACTGTTTTTT
few TRBJ2-7 15 TRBV5-5 TRBD1 CASSLAQGAGYEQYF TGTGCCAGCAGCTTGGCCCAGGGGGCCGGATACGAGCAGTACTTC
once TRBJ2-2 14 TRBV29-1 TRBD2 CSVGLAGTAGELFF TGCAGCGTTGGGCTAGCGGGAACGGCCGGGGAGCTGTTTTTT
- TRBJ1-4 17 TRBV18 TRBD1 CASSPWTGGVKGEKLFF TGTGCCAGCTCACCTTGGACAGGGGGCGTAAAAGGTGAAAAACTGTTTTTT
- TRBJ2-7 12 TRBV28 - CASSIYSTVKYF TGTGCCAGCAGTATTTATAGTACTGTAAAGTACTTC
- TRBJ2-6 17 TRBV4-1 TRBD2 CASSQVDSGAGANVLTF TGCGCCAGCAGCCAAGTAGATAGCGGGGCTGGGGCCAACGTCCTGACTTTC
few TRBJ1-4 16 TRBV4-3 - CASSQDWAGVSEKLFF TGCGCCAGCAGCCAAGATTGGGCAGGGGTTAGTGAAAAACTGTTTTTT
- TRBJ1-1 13 TRBV6-1 - CASSEVRTVEAFF TGTGCCAGCAGTGAGGTCCGGACAGTTGAAGCTTTCTTT
- TRBJ1-3 19 TRBV7-2 - CASSTHPATGLSSGNTIYF TGTGCCAGCAGCACCCACCCCGCTACAGGGTTGAGCTCTGGAAACACCATATATTTT
- TRBJ2-2 13 TRBV4-1 - CASSTRQTGELFF TGCGCCAGCAGCACGCGACAGACCGGGGAGCTGTTTTTT
few TRBJ2-7 13 TRBV29-1 TRBD1 CSVERQGGHEQYF TGCAGCGTTGAGAGACAGGGGGGCCACGAGCAGTACTTC
- TRBJ2-7 14 TRBV2 TRBD2 CASLPAGGPGEQYF TGTGCCAGCCTCCCGGCGGGAGGGCCGGGAGAGCAGTACTTC
- TRBJ2-5 14 TRBV7-7 - CASSLVRGWETQYF TGTGCCAGCAGCTTAGTCCGGGGATGGGAGACCCAGTACTTC
- TRBJ2-1 14 TRBV2 TRBD2 CASMSLAGDNEQFF TGTGCCAGCATGAGCCTAGCGGGAGACAATGAGCAGTTCTTC
- TRBJ2-7 16 TRBV7-2 TRBD1 CASSLAAGGRINEQYF TGTGCCAGCAGCTTAGCCGCAGGGGGCAGGATCAACGAGCAGTACTTC
- TRBJ2-1 16 TRBV27 - CASSLGETSSYNEQFF TGTGCCAGCAGTTTAGGGGAGACTAGCTCCTACAATGAGCAGTTCTTC
- TRBJ2-7 14 TRBV18 - CASSPKEAPYEQYF TGTGCCAGCTCACCCAAGGAGGCCCCCTACGAGCAGTACTTC
- TRBJ1-2 14 TRBV28 - CASSLPQGIYGYTF TGTGCCAGCAGTTTACCCCAGGGGATCTATGGCTACACCTTC
once TRBJ1-1 14 TRBV6-6 TRBD1 CASSLQGSNTEAFF TGTGCCAGCAGCCTACAGGGGTCGAACACTGAAGCTTTCTTT
- TRBJ1-5 14 TRBV10-2 - CASTPGYSNQPQHF TGCGCCAGCACACCCGGGTATAGCAATCAGCCCCAGCATTTT
- TRBJ2-5 14 TRBV4-2 - CASSQGRDGETQYF TGTGCCAGCAGCCAAGGGAGGGACGGAGAGACCCAGTACTTC
once TRBJ1-2 14 TRBV5-4 TRBD1 CASSKGQGVYGYTF TGTGCCAGCAGCAAGGGACAGGGGGTCTATGGCTACACCTTC
- TRBJ2-5 15 TRBV7-6 - CASSLVGADQETQYF TGTGCCAGCAGCTTAGTGGGGGCAGATCAAGAGACCCAGTACTTC
few TRBJ2-5 16 TRBV5-1 TRBD2 CASSFTGTSSQETQYF TGCGCCAGCAGCTTTACCGGGACTAGCAGTCAAGAGACCCAGTACTTC
- TRBJ2-2 15 TRBV18 TRBD1 CASAITGGNTGELFF TGTGCCAGCGCAATAACAGGGGGCAACACCGGGGAGCTGTTTTTT
- TRBJ2-1 15 TRBV5-1 - CASSLVVAGRNEQFF TGCGCCAGCAGCTTGGTAGTGGCAGGGCGCAATGAGCAGTTCTTC
- TRBJ1-5 14 TRBV5-6 - CASSFLTANQPQHF TGTGCCAGCAGCTTTCTGACAGCTAATCAGCCCCAGCATTTT
- TRBJ2-3 16 TRBV6-5 - CASSYSLGGSTDTQYF TGTGCCAGCAGTTACTCGTTGGGGGGTAGCACAGATACGCAGTATTTT
- TRBJ2-5 14 TRBV2 TRBD1 CASSFDRGQETQYF TGTGCCAGCAGTTTTGACAGGGGCCAAGAGACCCAGTACTTC
- TRBJ2-1 14 TRBV28 - CASSFMGGGNEQFF TGTGCCAGCAGTTTCATGGGAGGTGGGAATGAGCAGTTCTTC
- TRBJ1-2 14 TRBV7-8 TRBD1 CASSSRDRAYGYTF TGTGCCAGCAGCTCCAGGGACAGAGCATATGGCTACACCTTC
- TRBJ2-1 18 TRBV5-1 TRBD2 CASSLGGGRSNSYNEQFF TGCGCCAGCAGCTTAGGCGGGGGGCGCTCCAACTCCTACAATGAGCAGTTCTTC
- TRBJ2-7 13 TRBV19 - CASSITQGYEQYF TGTGCCAGTAGTATTACACAGGGCTACGAGCAGTACTTC
- TRBJ2-7 14 TRBV6-1 - CASKEVVKSYEQYF TGTGCCAGCAAAGAGGTCGTCAAGAGTTACGAGCAGTACTTC
few TRBJ2-2 15 TRBV11-3 TRBD2 CASKRGGSGTGELFF TGTGCCAGCAAAAGGGGAGGGTCGGGCACCGGGGAGCTGTTTTTT
- TRBJ2-1 16 TRBV5-5 TRBD1 CASRGLQGWAYNEQFF TGTGCCAGCAGGGGATTACAGGGGTGGGCCTACAATGAGCAGTTCTTC
- TRBJ2-7 12 TRBV5-4 - CASSLDIYEQYF TGTGCCAGCAGCTTGGACATCTACGAGCAGTACTTC
- TRBJ1-5 17 TRBV23-1 - CASSQSSRGKINQPQHF TGCGCCAGCAGTCAATCGAGTCGGGGTAAAATCAATCAGCCCCAGCATTTT
- TRBJ2-3 14 TRBV15 - CATKVSGDRDTQYF TGTGCCACTAAGGTTAGCGGGGACAGAGATACGCAGTATTTT
- TRBJ2-3 12 TRBV29-1 - CSVVGIADTQYF TGCAGCGTTGTGGGCATCGCAGATACGCAGTATTTT
- TRBJ1-6 15 TRBV9 TRBD1 CASSTRQGYNSPLHF TGTGCCAGCAGCACTCGACAGGGGTATAATTCACCCCTCCACTTT
- TRBJ2-2 17 TRBV29-1 TRBD1 CSVLSRGLRSNTGELFF TGCAGCGTTTTGTCCAGGGGGCTAAGATCGAACACCGGGGAGCTGTTTTTT
- TRBJ2-5 12 TRBV18 - CASSPTEETQYF TGTGCCAGCTCACCAACGGAAGAGACCCAGTACTTC
- TRBJ1-1 14 TRBV30 - CAWSRSILNTEAFF TGTGCCTGGAGTCGATCAATACTAAACACTGAAGCTTTCTTT
- TRBJ1-1 15 TRBV4-1 TRBD1 CASSPRDRMNTEAFF TGCGCCAGCAGCCCCCGGGACAGAATGAACACTGAAGCTTTCTTT
- TRBJ1-3 13 TRBV6-5 - CASTSDSGNTIYF TGTGCCAGCACGAGTGACTCTGGAAACACCATATATTTT
- TRBJ2-5 17 TRBV4-2 TRBD2 CASSQPSGRGRRETQYF TGTGCCAGCAGCCAACCTAGCGGGAGAGGTCGTAGAGAGACCCAGTACTTC
- TRBJ2-5 14 TRBV7-3 - CASSLSPGPETQYF TGTGCCAGCAGCTTAAGTCCAGGGCCCGAGACCCAGTACTTC
few TRBJ2-7 13 TRBV6-6 - CASSYSSSYEQYF TGTGCCAGCAGTTACTCGAGCTCCTACGAGCAGTACTTC
- TRBJ2-7 16 TRBV30 TRBD1 CAWSVMGGQGSYEQYF TGTGCCTGGAGTGTAATGGGTGGACAGGGATCTTACGAGCAGTACTTC
- TRBJ1-1 14 TRBV2 - CASRVSLGNTEAFF TGTGCCAGCAGAGTGTCACTCGGGAACACTGAAGCTTTCTTT